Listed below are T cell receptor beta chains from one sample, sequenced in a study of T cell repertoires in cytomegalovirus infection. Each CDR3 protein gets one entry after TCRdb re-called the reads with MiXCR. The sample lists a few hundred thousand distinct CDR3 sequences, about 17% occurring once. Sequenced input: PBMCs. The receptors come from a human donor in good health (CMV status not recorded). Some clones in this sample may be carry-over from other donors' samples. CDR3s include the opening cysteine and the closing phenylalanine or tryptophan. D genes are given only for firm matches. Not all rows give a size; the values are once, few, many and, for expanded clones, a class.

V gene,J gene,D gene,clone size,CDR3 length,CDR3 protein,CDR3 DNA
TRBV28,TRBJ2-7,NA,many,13,CASSFSLAYEQYF,TGTGCCAGCAGTTTTTCTTTGGCCTACGAGCAGTACTTC
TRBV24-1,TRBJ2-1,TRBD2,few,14,CATSDISGGGEQFF,TGTGCCACCAGTGATATTAGCGGGGGGGGGGAGCAGTTCTTC
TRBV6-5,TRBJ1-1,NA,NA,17,CASSYSIKADMNTEAFF,TGTGCCAGCAGTTACTCGATAAAGGCAGATATGAACACTGAAGCTTTCTTT
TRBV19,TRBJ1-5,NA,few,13,CASSIMANQPQHF,TGTGCCAGTAGTATTATGGCCAATCAGCCCCAGCATTTT
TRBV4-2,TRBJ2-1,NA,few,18,CASSQVNAGGQEGDEQFF,TGTGCCAGCAGCCAAGTAAACGCAGGGGGGCAAGAAGGGGATGAGCAGTTCTTC
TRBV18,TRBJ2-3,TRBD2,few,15,CASSPPGLAGDTQYF,TGTGCCAGCTCACCACCAGGACTAGCGGGGGATACGCAGTATTTT
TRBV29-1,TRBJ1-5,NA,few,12,CSVEDFGQPQHF,TGCAGCGTTGAAGATTTCGGTCAGCCCCAGCATTTT
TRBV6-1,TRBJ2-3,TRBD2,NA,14,CASSEWVGGDAQNF,TGTGCCAGCAGTGAATGGGTTGGGGGGGACGCGCAGAATTTT
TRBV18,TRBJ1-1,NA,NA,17,CASSPPVSRTLNTEAFF,TGTGCCAGCTCACCCCCGGTATCTCGGACACTGAACACTGAAGCTTTCTTT
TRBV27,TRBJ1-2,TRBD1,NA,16,CASSLHGTGALYGYTF,TGTGCCAGCAGTTTACATGGGACAGGGGCTCTCTATGGCTACACCTTC
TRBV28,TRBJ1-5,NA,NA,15,CASSLTDNSNQPQHF,TGTGCCAGCAGTTTGACAGACAATAGCAATCAGCCCCAGCATTTT
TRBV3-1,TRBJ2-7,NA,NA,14,CASSAGLVSYEQYF,TGTGCCAGCAGCGCAGGACTGGTCTCCTACGAGCAGTACTTC
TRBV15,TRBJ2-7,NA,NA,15,CATRPQPLSSYEQYF,TGTGCCACCAGACCTCAGCCTTTGAGCTCCTACGAGCAGTACTTC
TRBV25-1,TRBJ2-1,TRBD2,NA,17,CASSEWAAGGFYNEQFF,TGTGCCAGCAGTGAATGGGCAGCGGGGGGATTTTACAATGAGCAGTTCTTC
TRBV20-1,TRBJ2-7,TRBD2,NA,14,CSAKTSGGASEQYF,TGCAGTGCTAAGACTAGCGGGGGGGCTTCCGAGCAGTACTTC
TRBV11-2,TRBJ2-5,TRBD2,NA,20,CASSLGSSGGSIWGQETQYF,TGTGCCAGCAGCTTAGGATCCAGCGGGGGGTCCATATGGGGGCAAGAGACCCAGTACTTC
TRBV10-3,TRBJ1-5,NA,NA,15,CAISVGGGSNQPQHF,TGTGCCATCAGTGTAGGGGGAGGGAGCAATCAGCCCCAGCATTTT
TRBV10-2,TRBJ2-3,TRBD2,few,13,CATRDYRTDTQYF,TGCGCCACCCGGGACTACCGCACAGATACGCAGTATTTT
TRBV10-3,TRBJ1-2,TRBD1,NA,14,CAISESTGNYGYTF,TGTGCCATCAGTGAGTCGACAGGGAACTATGGCTACACCTTC
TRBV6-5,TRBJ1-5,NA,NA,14,CASSRPGLDQPQHF,TGTGCCAGCAGTAGACCTGGGCTCGACCAGCCCCAGCATTTT
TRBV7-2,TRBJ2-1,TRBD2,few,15,CASSPNSGGHNEQFF,TGTGCCAGCAGCCCAAATAGCGGGGGACACAATGAGCAGTTCTTC
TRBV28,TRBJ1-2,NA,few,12,CASSLLGEFYTF,TGTGCCAGCAGTTTATTGGGAGAATTCTACACCTTC
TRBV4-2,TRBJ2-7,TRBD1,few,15,CASSLGPGQGYEQYF,TGTGCCAGCAGCCTAGGTCCGGGACAGGGCTACGAGCAGTACTTC
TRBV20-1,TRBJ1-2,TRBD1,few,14,CSARRQGVDYGYTF,TGCAGTGCTAGACGGCAGGGGGTGGACTATGGCTACACCTTC
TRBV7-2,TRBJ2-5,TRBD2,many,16,CASSLVPLAGQETQYF,TGTGCCAGCAGCTTAGTTCCCCTAGCGGGACAAGAGACCCAGTACTTC
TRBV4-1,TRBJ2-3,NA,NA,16,CASSQVSRDSTDTQYF,TGCGCCAGCAGCCAAGTATCAAGGGATAGCACAGATACGCAGTATTTT
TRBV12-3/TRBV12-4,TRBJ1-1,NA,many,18,CASSLESWTRGMNTEAFF,TGTGCCAGCAGTTTAGAATCTTGGACAAGGGGCATGAACACTGAAGCTTTCTTT
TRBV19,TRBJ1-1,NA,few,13,CASTPQLNTEAFF,TGTGCCAGTACTCCTCAGCTGAACACTGAAGCTTTCTTT
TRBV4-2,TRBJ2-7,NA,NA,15,CASSQDLGGIYEQYF,TGTGCCAGCAGCCAAGATCTTGGAGGGATCTACGAGCAGTACTTC
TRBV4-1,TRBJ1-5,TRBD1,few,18,CASSQDRGQTYSNQPQHF,TGCGCCAGCAGCCAAGATAGGGGACAGACATATAGCAATCAGCCCCAGCATTTT
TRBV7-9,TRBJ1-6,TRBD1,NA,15,CASSFQGASNSPLHF,TGTGCCAGCAGCTTTCAGGGGGCCTCTAATTCACCCCTCCACTTT
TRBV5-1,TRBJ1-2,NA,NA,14,CASSLSPGDYGYTF,TGCGCCAGCAGCTTGTCTCCAGGGGACTATGGCTACACCTTC
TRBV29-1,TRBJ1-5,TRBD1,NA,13,CSAGTAANQPQHF,TGCAGCGCCGGGACAGCGGCCAATCAGCCCCAGCATTTT
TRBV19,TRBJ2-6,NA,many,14,CASKDNSGANVLTF,TGTGCCAGTAAAGACAACTCTGGGGCCAACGTCCTGACTTTC
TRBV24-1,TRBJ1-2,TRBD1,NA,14,CATSDGTGDYGYTF,TGTGCCACCAGTGACGGGACAGGGGACTATGGCTACACCTTC
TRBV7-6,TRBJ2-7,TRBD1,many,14,CASSLAYRGHEQYF,TGTGCCAGCAGCTTAGCCTACAGGGGCCACGAGCAGTACTTC
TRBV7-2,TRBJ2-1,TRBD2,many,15,CASSLTGLAGGQQFF,TGTGCCAGCAGCTTAACGGGACTAGCGGGGGGACAGCAGTTCTTC
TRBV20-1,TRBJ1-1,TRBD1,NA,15,CSARDQGGSGAEAFF,TGCAGTGCTAGAGATCAAGGGGGCTCCGGGGCTGAAGCTTTCTTT
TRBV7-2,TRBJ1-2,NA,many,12,CASSPGQRSYTF,TGTGCCAGCAGCCCAGGACAGAGAAGCTACACCTTC
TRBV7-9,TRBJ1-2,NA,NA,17,CASSSPKAGQDNYGYTF,TGTGCCAGCAGCTCACCGAAGGCGGGGCAGGATAACTATGGCTACACCTTC
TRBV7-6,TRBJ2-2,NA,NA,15,CASNWAIGNTGELFF,TGTGCCAGCAATTGGGCAATAGGGAACACCGGGGAGCTGTTTTTT
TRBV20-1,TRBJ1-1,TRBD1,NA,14,CSARDVTGGTEAFF,TGCAGTGCTAGAGATGTTACAGGGGGCACTGAAGCTTTCTTT
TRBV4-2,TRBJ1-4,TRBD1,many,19,CASSQDRNRGLRTNEKLFF,TGTGCCAGCAGCCAAGATCGTAACAGGGGGCTGAGGACTAATGAAAAACTGTTTTTT
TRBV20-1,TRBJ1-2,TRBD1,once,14,CSAPSRGYEEGYTF,TGCAGTGCTCCAAGCAGGGGGTACGAGGAGGGCTACACCTTC
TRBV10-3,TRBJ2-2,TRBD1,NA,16,CATTTGREGSGGELFF,TGTGCCACTACGACAGGGCGCGAGGGATCCGGCGGGGAGCTGTTTTTT
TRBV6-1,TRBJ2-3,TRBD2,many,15,CASSYLAGSTDTQYF,TGTGCCAGCAGTTATCTAGCGGGGAGCACAGATACGCAGTATTTT
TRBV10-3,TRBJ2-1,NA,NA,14,CATSKLVPTNEQFF,TGTGCCACCTCTAAGTTGGTCCCCACTAATGAGCAGTTCTTC
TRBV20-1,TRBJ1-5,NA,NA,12,CSAELSGQPQHF,TGCAGTGCTGAACTTTCTGGTCAGCCCCAGCATTTT
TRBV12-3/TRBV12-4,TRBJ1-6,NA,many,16,CASSLRAPGAHSPLHF,TGTGCCAGCAGTTTACGGGCCCCCGGAGCCCATTCACCCCTCCACTTT
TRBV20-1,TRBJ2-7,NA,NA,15,CSARDRVGASYEQYF,TGCAGTGCTAGAGACAGGGTAGGGGCCTCCTACGAGCAGTACTTC
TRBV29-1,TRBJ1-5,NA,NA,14,CSAGQPGIHQPQHF,TGCAGCGCTGGACAGCCGGGGATCCATCAGCCCCAGCATTTT
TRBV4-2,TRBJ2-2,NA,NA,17,CASSQGSVGAGTGELFF,TGTGCCAGCAGCCAAGGGTCGGTGGGGGCAGGCACCGGGGAGCTGTTTTTT
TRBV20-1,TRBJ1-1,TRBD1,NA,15,CSARNLGRGRIEAFF,TGCAGTGCTAGAAATTTAGGCAGGGGGCGGATTGAAGCTTTCTTT
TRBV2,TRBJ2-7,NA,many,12,CASPEGSGEQYF,TGTGCCAGCCCCGAAGGGTCAGGGGAGCAGTACTTC
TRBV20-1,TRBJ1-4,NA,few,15,CSASVQVGWDEKLFF,TGCAGTGCTAGCGTACAGGTGGGGTGGGATGAAAAACTGTTTTTT
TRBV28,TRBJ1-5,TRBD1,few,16,CASRKTGGGGNQPQHF,TGTGCCAGCAGGAAGACAGGGGGCGGAGGCAATCAGCCCCAGCATTTT
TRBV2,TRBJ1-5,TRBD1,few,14,CASSKDRLNQPQHF,TGTGCCAGCAGTAAGGACAGGTTGAATCAGCCCCAGCATTTT
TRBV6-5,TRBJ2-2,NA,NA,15,CASRRGAANTGELFF,TGTGCCAGCAGGAGGGGGGCCGCGAACACCGGGGAGCTGTTTTTT
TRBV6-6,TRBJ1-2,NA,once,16,CASSYSIGLGNYGYTF,TGTGCCAGCAGTTACTCAATCGGGCTGGGTAACTATGGCTACACCTTC